The 3 T cell receptor beta chains given below trace back to one sample, sequenced in a study of spatial heterogeneity in lung cancer. TCRdb ran MiXCR on the 5' RACE reads and lists one entry per CDR3 protein. This sample has about 3,100 distinct CDR3 sequences, with 15% to 20% found just once. Time point described: sample taken at primary tumor resection. The starting material was normal lung tissue next to the tumor, obtained at surgery. The receptors here all came from a male donor with early-stage non-small cell lung cancer.

The sample holds a few counts of this clonotype. The J gene is TRBJ2-1, the V gene TRBV12-5, with D tentatively TRBD2 (6 bases). The CDR3 has 14 amino acids. Germline CDR1 is LGHNT and CDR2 is FRNRAP. V lost 3 bases and J 5 bases, leaving 11 bases between the germline ends. The CDR3, as DNA: TGTGCTAGTGGTTTAGGAGGGGACCACAATGAGCAGTTCTTC. Protein product: CASGLGGDHNEQFF.

The CDR3 protein is CASSFPGTSEPSRGSYNEQFF. The CDR3 bases are TGTGCCAGCAGTTTCCCCGGGACTAGCGAACCCTCAAGGGGCTCCTACAATGAGCAGTTCTTC. The chain joins TRBV28 to TRBJ2-1; TRBD2 matches at 10 bases. The V and J ends lost 3 bases and 0 bases, in that order; junction bases with no gene match: 17. The germline CDR1 and CDR2 sequences are MDHEN and SYDVKM. The CDR3 length is 21 residues.

This clonotype is judged large. The gene calls are TRBV20-1 and TRBJ2-2; TRBD1 matches 7 bases. With V trimmed by 6 bases and J by 7 bases, 8 bases remained unmatched. There are 13 residues in the CDR3. CDR1 is DFQATT, CDR2 SNEGSKA, per germline (reference sequence). The chain's CDR3 is CSARQGEGGELFF. The CDR3 DNA sequence: TGCAGTGCGAGGCAGGGGGAAGGCGGGGAGCTGTTTTTT.